This T cell receptor beta chain was obtained from a study of CD8 T cells in ankylosing spondylitis. Notes on the study in general: Reports of some motif variants in reactive arthritis synovial fluid and blood predate this one. What seemed typical of ankylosing spondylitis blood was a TCR beta motif built from fewer than ten highly homologous variants.

The J segment lost 2 bases and the V segment lost 2 bases, leaving 4 bases of the junction unmatched. CDR3 length: 16 residues. The germline V gene encodes CDR1 SGHTA and CDR2 FQGNSA. In this sample, this clonotype turned up a few times. Its antigen remains unknown. Scientists made TCR beta libraries using quantitative 5'-RACE with molecular barcodes. Using its own MiXCR run on the 5' RACE reads, TCRdb lists one record per CDR3 protein. The top ten hold 4.5% to 5% of the sample, which has around 230,000 distinct CDR3 sequences, approximately 8% seen once. The chain recombines TRBV7-2 with TRBJ2-2, with TRBD1 matching 8 bases. The receptor was derived from a female donor with ankylosing spondylitis or in good health (not recorded which). Sample: blood, either unsorted or a sorted T cell fraction (not recorded which). CDR3 loop: CASSLTGGFNTGELFF. For the CDR3, the DNA is TGTGCCAGCAGCTTAACAGGGGGTTTTAACACCGGGGAGCTGTTTTTT.